One and the same sample provided the 21 T cell receptor beta chains below, sequenced in a study of blood T cell repertoires in COVID-19. Sequencing used immunoSEQ multiplex PCR; TCRdb keeps in-frame clones, though not all of them. The sample holds around 70,000 clones, 85% to 90% seen once. The specimen was peripheral blood. These receptors were collected from a man older than 75 with acute or convalescent COVID-19.

The J gene is TRBJ2-3, the V gene TRBV18, with 9 bases matching TRBD1. Per the germline V gene, CDR1 is KGHSH and CDR2 is LQKENI. This CDR3 has 16 amino acids. After removal of 3 bases from V and 4 bases from J, the junction contained 8 bases not matched to a gene. CDR3 amino acids: CASSPTGQGSADTQYF. CDR3 bases: TGTGCCAGCTCACCCACTGGACAGGGGTCGGCAGATACGCAGTATTTT.

The CDR3 region has the DNA TGTGCCAGCAGCTTAGGGGAGTTCGCAACTAATGAAAAACTGTTTTTT. This sequence encodes CASSLGEFATNEKLFF. V gene TRBV11-2 combines with J gene TRBJ1-4; D gene ambiguous. The CDR3 has 16 amino acids. The ends were cut back, 1 base at V and 0 bases at J, with 9 bases in the middle. Germline loops: CDR1 SGHAT, CDR2 FQNNGV. The full variable domain, with the rest looked up from reference TRBV11-2 and TRBJ1-4, is EAGVAQSPRYKIIEKRQSVAFWCNPISGHATLYWYQQILGQGPKLLIQFQNNGVVDDSQLPKDRFSAERLKGVDSTLKIQPAKLEDSAVYLCASSLGEFATNEKLFFGSGTQLSVL.

The chain recombines TRBV30 with TRBJ1-1; D is unresolved. V gave up 5 bases and J gave up 5 bases, with 12 bases separating them. The CDR3 contains 12 residues. The germline V gene encodes CDR1 GTSNPN and CDR2 SVGIG (reference sequence). This CDR3 reads CAWAPGGTEAFF. In DNA, the CDR3 is TGTGCCTGGGCTCCGGGAGGGACTGAAGCTTTCTTT.

The CDR3 coding sequence is TGTGCCAGCAGCTTAGCGGTCAGGTTCAATCAGCCCCAGCATTTT. Its translation is CASSLAVRFNQPQHF. This chain links TRBV7-4 with TRBJ1-5; D unclear. The CDR3 consists of 15 residues. Trimming took off 0 bases at V and 3 bases at J, with 9 bases between the two ends. The V gene's germline CDR1 is SGHVT and CDR2 SQSDAQ. Filled out from reference TRBV7-4 and TRBJ1-5, the complete variable domain reads GAGVSQSPRYKVAKRGRDVALRCDSISGHVTLYWYRQTLGQGSEVLTYSQSDAQRDKSGRPSGRFSAERPERSVSTLKIQRTEQGDSAVYLCASSLAVRFNQPQHFGDGTRLSIL.

The chain combines TRBV19 with TRBJ1-5; possible D gene TRBD1, 6 bases. The CDR3 sequence is 15 residues long. Trimming cost V 6 bases and J 4 bases, with 16 bases left between them. Looked up from germline, CDR1 is LNHDA and CDR2 is SQIVND (reference sequence). The CDR3 region is CASSLQGNHNQPQHF. In nucleotides, the CDR3 is TGTGCCAGTAGCTTACAGGGCAACCATAATCAGCCCCAGCATTTT.

This clone was seen only once. J is TRBJ1-3 and V is TRBV30, with TRBD1 identical over 11 bases. CDR1 GTSNPN and CDR2 SVGIG come from the germline V gene (reference sequence). This CDR3 is built from 16 residues. Trimming removed 2 bases from V and 2 bases from J; junction bases left unmatched: 5. The chain's CDR3 is CAWSNPGQGAGNTIYF. For the CDR3, the DNA is TGTGCCTGGAGTAACCCGGGACAGGGGGCTGGAAACACCATATATTTT. The full variable domain, completed using reference TRBV30 and TRBJ1-3, is SQTIHQWPATLVQPVGSPLSLECTVEGTSNPNLYWYRQAAGRGLQLLFYSVGIGQISSEVPQNLSASRPQDRQFILSSKKLLLSDSGFYLCAWSNPGQGAGNTIYFGEGSWLTVV.

The V and J genes are TRBV7-6 and TRBJ2-3, with D perhaps matching TRBD2 (6 bases). This CDR3 spans 19 amino acids. Trimming cost V 5 bases and J 1 base, with 25 bases left between them. Per germline, CDR1 SGHVS and CDR2 FNYEAQ. CDR3 sequence: CASSPQSYPTRSRTDTQYF. The DNA of the CDR3 is TGTGCCAGCAGCCCCCAATCCTATCCGACTAGATCCCGCACAGATACGCAGTATTTT.

The chain recombines TRBV29-1 with TRBJ2-1; the D is unclear. This CDR3 is built from 13 residues. The ends were cut back, 6 bases at V and 3 bases at J, with 12 bases in the middle. Germline V gene sequence: CDR1 SQVTM, CDR2 ANQGSEA. The CDR3 nucleotides read TGCAGCGTCGCCGAGAGCTTCTACAATGAGCAGTTCTTC. Translation gives CSVAESFYNEQFF.

This sequence joins TRBV29-1 and TRBJ2-3; possible D gene TRBD2, 6 bases. Deletions cut 8 bases from V and 1 base from J, with 16 bases between. Germline CDR1 SQVTM, CDR2 ANQGSEA. This CDR3 is built from 14 residues. The CDR3 protein is CSIGGRTGTDTQYF. In nucleotides, the CDR3 is TGCAGCATCGGGGGACGGACCGGCACAGATACGCAGTATTTT.

The gene calls are TRBV21-1 and TRBJ2-1; TRBD2 reflects the table's D call only, with no check against the DNA. TRBV21-1 is annotated as a pseudogene. The CDR3 is 18 amino acids. The CDR3 loop is CASSKDGASGDSYNEQFF. The CDR3 bases are TGTGCCAGCAGCAAAGACGGGGCTAGCGGGGATTCCTACAATGAGCAGTTCTTC.

This chain uses TRBV28 with TRBJ2-7, with TRBD1 identical over 8 bases. Germline V CDR1 and CDR2: MDHEN, SYDVKM. V shed 5 bases and J 3 bases; nucleotides not matched to a gene: 6. This CDR3 region has 14 residues. CDR3 in amino acids: CASSRQGPFYEQYF. Here the CDR3 DNA reads TGTGCCAGCAGTCGACAGGGGCCATTCTACGAGCAGTACTTC.

This clone was detected only once. In DNA, the CDR3 is TGTGCCAGCAGTTACGCTTCCGGGACAACAAACGGGGAGCTGTTTTTT. It specifies CASSYASGTTNGELFF. The gene calls are TRBV6-5 and TRBJ2-2, with D tentatively TRBD1 (6 bases). Between the trimmed V and J ends, which lost 2 bases and 7 bases, there was a span of 17 bases. The CDR3 covers 16 residues. CDR1 and CDR2 (germline): MNHEY, SVGAGI.

The chain employs TRBV30 and TRBJ2-5, with D possibly TRBD2 on 5 matching bases. The CDR3 consists of 11 residues. Trimming pared 5 bases from V and 5 bases from J, leaving 9 bases between. Germline lookup yields CDR1 GTSNPN and CDR2 SVGIG (reference sequence). The CDR3: CAWGGSETQYF. The CDR3 region has the DNA TGTGCCTGGGGCGGGTCCGAGACCCAGTACTTC.

This clone was seen a handful of times. The rearrangement joins TRBV7-2 to TRBJ2-7; 7 bases align to TRBD1. The junction had 7 bases not matched to a gene; V was cut back by 2 bases and J by 3 bases. The germline V gene encodes CDR1 SGHTA and CDR2 FQGNSA. CDR3 length: 15 residues. The CDR3: CASSLKGGGVYEQYF. The DNA for the CDR3 is TGTGCCAGCAGCTTAAAAGGGGGCGGTGTCTACGAGCAGTACTTC. Variable domain in full (rest from reference TRBV7-2 and TRBJ2-7): GAGVSQSPSNKVTEKGKDVELRCDPISGHTALYWYRQSLGQGLEFLIYFQGNSAPDKSGLPSDRFSAERTGGSVSTLTIQRTQQEDSAVYLCASSLKGGGVYEQYFGPGTRLTVT.

The chain combines TRBV28 with TRBJ1-1; TRBD1 matches 7 bases. J lost 3 bases, V lost 5 bases, and 9 bases had no gene match. CDR3 length equals 15 residues. Germline-derived CDR1 and CDR2 are MDHEN and SYDVKM. CDR3 bases: TGTGCCAGCAGTCCCTCAACAGGGGTGTACACTGAAGCTTTCTTT. Its protein is CASSPSTGVYTEAFF.

CDR3 nucleotide sequence: TGTGCCAGCAGTTCCGGACTAGCGACCCTGTCCTACAATGAGCAGTTCTTC. Amino acid sequence: CASSSGLATLSYNEQFF. V usage is TRBV2 and J usage is TRBJ2-1, with 9 bases fitting TRBD2. V was clipped by 5 bases and J by 1 base; unmatched bases: 9. The length of the CDR3 is 17 residues. Looked up from germline, CDR1 is SNHLY and CDR2 is FYNNEI.

J is TRBJ1-5 and V is TRBV2; D gene unclear. CDR1 and CDR2 from the germline V gene are SNHLY and FYNNEI. The CDR3 is made up of 14 amino acids. V lost 7 bases and J lost 0, with 10 bases in between. CDR3 sequence reads: CASNSVYSNQPQHF. CDR3 coding DNA: TGTGCCAGCAACTCCGTTTATAGCAATCAGCCCCAGCATTTT.

The chain joins TRBV5-5 to TRBJ2-7; TRBD1 is a possible D gene (5 bases). This CDR3 spans 13 amino acids. Germline V gene lookup returns CDR1 SGHKS and CDR2 YYEKEE (reference sequence). With 0 bases removed from V and 5 bases from J, the gap between germline ends came to 9 bases. CDR3 in DNA: TGTGCCAGCAGCTTGGGGGGCTTTGACGAGCAGTACTTC. This encodes CASSLGGFDEQYF.

The CDR3 sequence is CAWSVWRRVNEKLFF. DNA for the CDR3: TGTGCCTGGAGTGTATGGCGACGGGTTAATGAAAAACTGTTTTTT. This sequence joins TRBV30 and TRBJ1-4; no clear D. CDR3 length: 15 residues. Germline CDR1 and CDR2: GTSNPN and SVGIG (reference sequence). V gave up 0 bases and J gave up 4 bases, with 12 bases separating them.

DNA of the CDR3: TGTGCCAGCAGCCAAGATTACGGGACAGGGGTATACAATGAGCAGTTCTTC. Translated, it gives CASSQDYGTGVYNEQFF. This rearrangement joins TRBV4-2 to TRBJ2-1; 10 bases are shared with TRBD1. Losses at the gene ends were 0 bases for V and 4 bases for J; bases not matched to a gene: 6. This CDR3 is 17 amino acids long. Germline V gene data show CDR1 as LGHNA and CDR2 as YNFKEQ.

The genes are TRBV5-6 and TRBJ1-5, with D perhaps TRBD1 (5 bases). Germline values: CDR1 SGHDT, CDR2 YYEEEE. The CDR3 has 15 amino acids. Trimming took 3 bases from V and 0 from J, leaving 10 bases between them. As DNA, the CDR3 is TGTGCCAGCAGCTCGGGGAGGGGTAGCAATCAGCCCCAGCATTTT. Protein: CASSSGRGSNQPQHF.